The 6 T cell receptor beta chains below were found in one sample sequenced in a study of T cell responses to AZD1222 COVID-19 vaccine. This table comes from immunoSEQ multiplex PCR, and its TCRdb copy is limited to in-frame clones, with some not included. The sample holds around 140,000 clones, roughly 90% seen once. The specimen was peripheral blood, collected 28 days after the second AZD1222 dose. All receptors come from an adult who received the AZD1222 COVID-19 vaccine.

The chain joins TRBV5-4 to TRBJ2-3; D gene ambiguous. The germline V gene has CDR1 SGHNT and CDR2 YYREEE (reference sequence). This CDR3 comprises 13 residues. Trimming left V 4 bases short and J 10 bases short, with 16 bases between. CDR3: CASSQDPSGSQYF. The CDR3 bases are TGTGCCAGCAGCCAGGACCCATCCGGGTCGCAGTATTTT.

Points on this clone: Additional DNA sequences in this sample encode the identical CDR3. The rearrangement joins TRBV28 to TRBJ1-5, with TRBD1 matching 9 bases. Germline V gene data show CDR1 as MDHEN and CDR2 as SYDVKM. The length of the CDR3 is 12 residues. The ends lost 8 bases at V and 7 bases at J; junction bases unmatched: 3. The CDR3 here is CASRQGDQPQHF. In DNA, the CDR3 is TGTGCCAGCCGACAGGGGGACCAGCCCCAGCATTTT.

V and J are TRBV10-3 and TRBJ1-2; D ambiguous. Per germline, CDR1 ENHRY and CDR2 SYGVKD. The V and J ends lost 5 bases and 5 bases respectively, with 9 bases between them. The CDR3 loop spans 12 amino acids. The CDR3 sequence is CAISNEGYGYTF. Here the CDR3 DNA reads TGTGCCATCAGTAACGAGGGATATGGCTACACCTTC.

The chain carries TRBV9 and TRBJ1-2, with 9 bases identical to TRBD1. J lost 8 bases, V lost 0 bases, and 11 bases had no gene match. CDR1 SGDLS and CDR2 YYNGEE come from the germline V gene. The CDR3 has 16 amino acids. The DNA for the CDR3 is TGTGCCAGCAGCGTAGGGTCCCCGGGACAGGGTTCCGGCTACACCTTC. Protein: CASSVGSPGQGSGYTF.

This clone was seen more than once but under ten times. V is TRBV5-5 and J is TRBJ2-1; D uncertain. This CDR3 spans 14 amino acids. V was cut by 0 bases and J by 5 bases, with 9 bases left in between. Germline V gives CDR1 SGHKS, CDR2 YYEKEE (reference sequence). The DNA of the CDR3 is TGTGCCAGCAGCTTGGAGCGATACGACAATGAGCAGTTCTTC. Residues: CASSLERYDNEQFF.

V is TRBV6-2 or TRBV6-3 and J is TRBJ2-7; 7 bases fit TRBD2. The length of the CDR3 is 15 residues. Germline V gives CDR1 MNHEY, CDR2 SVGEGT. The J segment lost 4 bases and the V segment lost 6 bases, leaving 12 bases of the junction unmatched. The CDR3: CASSPGQRESYEQYF. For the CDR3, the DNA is TGTGCCAGCAGCCCGGGTCAGCGGGAATCATACGAGCAGTACTTC.